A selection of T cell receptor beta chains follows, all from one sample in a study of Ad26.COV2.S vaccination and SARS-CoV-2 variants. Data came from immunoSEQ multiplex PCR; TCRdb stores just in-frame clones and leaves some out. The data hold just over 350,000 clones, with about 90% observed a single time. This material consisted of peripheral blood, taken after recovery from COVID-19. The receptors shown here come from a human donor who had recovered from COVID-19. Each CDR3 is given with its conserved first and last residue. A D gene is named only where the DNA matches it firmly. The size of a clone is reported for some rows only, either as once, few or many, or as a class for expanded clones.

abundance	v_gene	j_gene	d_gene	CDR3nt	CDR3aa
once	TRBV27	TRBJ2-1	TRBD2	TGTGCCAGCAAGCAGCGGGGGGGATACAATGAGCAGTTCTTC	CASKQRGGYNEQFF
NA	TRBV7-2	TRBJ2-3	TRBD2	TGTGCCAGCAGCTTAAGTCGGGCTAGCGGGGGGACGGGAGATACGCAGTATTTT	CASSLSRASGGTGDTQYF
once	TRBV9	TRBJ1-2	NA	TGTGCCAGCAGCGTAGGTCTGGACAGTCCCCATGGCTACACCTTC	CASSVGLDSPHGYTF
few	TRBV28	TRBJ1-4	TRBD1	TGTGCCAGCAGTTTATCACAGGGGAGGCCATGGGAAAAACTGTTTTTT	CASSLSQGRPWEKLFF
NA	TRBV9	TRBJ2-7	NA	TGTGCCAGCAGCGTCGGTGGGCTTTCCTACGAGCAGTACTTC	CASSVGGLSYEQYF
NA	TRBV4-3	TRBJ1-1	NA	TGCGCCAGCAGCCAAGATTGGATTGGAGAGGATTATCTCATGAACACTGAAGCTTTCTTT	CASSQDWIGEDYLMNTEAFF
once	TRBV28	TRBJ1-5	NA	TGTGCCAGCAGTCGGGGGTCGGCGGCCAGTAATCAGCCCCAGCATTTT	CASSRGSAASNQPQHF
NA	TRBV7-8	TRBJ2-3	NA	TGTGCCAGCAGCTTAGTCGGGGGGCGATCGGATACGCAGTATTTT	CASSLVGGRSDTQYF
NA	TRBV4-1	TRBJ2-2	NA	TGCGCCAGCAGATTGGGACTGGTCGGGGAGCTGTTTTTT	CASRLGLVGELFF
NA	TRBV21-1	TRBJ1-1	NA	TGTGCCAGCAGCTCCATTCCACTTCGTAGACAGGTTTTGACTGAAGCTTTCTTT	CASSSIPLRRQVLTEAFF
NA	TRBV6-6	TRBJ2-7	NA	TGTGCCAGCAGTTTCGTCCGTCGCCGATCCTACGAGCAGTACTTC	CASSFVRRRSYEQYF
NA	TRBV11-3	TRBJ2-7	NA	TGTGCCAGCAGCTTAGAGGCTAGGGACGAGCAGTACTTC	CASSLEARDEQYF
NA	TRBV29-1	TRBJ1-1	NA	TGCAGCGCAGTCGGGCAAACCAACACTGAAGCTTTCTTT	CSAVGQTNTEAFF
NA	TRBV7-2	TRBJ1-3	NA	TGTGCCAGCAGCTTAGGGTTCTCTGGAAACACCATATATTTT	CASSLGFSGNTIYF
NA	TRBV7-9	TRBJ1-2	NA	TGTGCCAGCAGCTTAGCAGGGTTAAGTGGCTACACCTTC	CASSLAGLSGYTF
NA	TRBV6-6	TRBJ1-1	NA	TGTGCCAGCAGTCGATCCGGACAGTCTGAAGCTTTCTTT	CASSRSGQSEAFF
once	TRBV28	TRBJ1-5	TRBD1	TGTGCCAGCAGTTCGACAGGGGTCGAATCGAATCAGCCCCAGCATTTT	CASSSTGVESNQPQHF
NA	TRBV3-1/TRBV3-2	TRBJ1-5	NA	TGTGCCAGCAAGCGCCAGCCCCAGCATTTT	CASKRQPQHF
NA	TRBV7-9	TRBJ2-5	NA	TGTGCCCTGAGGGCCGTTCGAGAGACCCAGTACTTC	CALRAVRETQYF
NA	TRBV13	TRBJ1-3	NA	TGTGCCAGCACCAAGACCAGCTACTCTGGAAACACCATATATTTT	CASTKTSYSGNTIYF
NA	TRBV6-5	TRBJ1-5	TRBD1	TGTGCCAGCCAGGACAGGAGGGATCAGCCCCAGCATTTT	CASQDRRDQPQHF
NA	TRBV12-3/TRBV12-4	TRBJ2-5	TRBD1	TGTGCCAGCACCCCTCGGGACAGGGGGACCCAGTACTTC	CASTPRDRGTQYF
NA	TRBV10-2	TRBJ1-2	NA	TGCGCCAGCAGTGTCGAGACTGATTATGGCTACACCTTC	CASSVETDYGYTF
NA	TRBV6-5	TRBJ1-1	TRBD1	TGTGCCAGCAGTTACGACAGGGCCCCGTCGGGGACTGAAGCTTTCTTT	CASSYDRAPSGTEAFF